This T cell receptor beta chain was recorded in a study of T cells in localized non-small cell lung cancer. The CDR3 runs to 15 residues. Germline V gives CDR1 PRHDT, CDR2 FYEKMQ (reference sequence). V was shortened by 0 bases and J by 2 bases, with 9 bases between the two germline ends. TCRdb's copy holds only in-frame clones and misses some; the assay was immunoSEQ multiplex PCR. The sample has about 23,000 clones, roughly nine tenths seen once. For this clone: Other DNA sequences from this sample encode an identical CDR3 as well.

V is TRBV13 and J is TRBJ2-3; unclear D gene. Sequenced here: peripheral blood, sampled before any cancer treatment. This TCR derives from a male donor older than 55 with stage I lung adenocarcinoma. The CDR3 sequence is CASSLGGSFTDTQYF. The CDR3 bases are TGTGCCAGCAGCTTAGGAGGTAGCTTCACAGATACGCAGTATTTT.